The clone carrying this T cell receptor (beta chain) was detected ten times or more. Antigen unknown. Germline CDR1 is SGDLS and CDR2 is YYNGEE. The CDR3 totals 13 residues. V dropped 2 bases and J dropped 6 bases, with 11 bases sitting between them. Through Arm-PCR of CDR3 regions and iRepertoire HTBI primers, TCR beta libraries were built. TCRdb analysed the multiplex PCR reads with MiXCR anew, one entry per CDR3 protein. The table lists 400,000 to 600,000 distinct CDR3 sequences, about 22% of them singletons, with roughly 7% in the top ten. The data were taken from a study of regulatory T cells in long-lasting Graves disease. Findings of the study overall: A limited number of samples was an acknowledged limitation. Persistent disease preferred TRBV28, TRBJ1-2 and TRBJ2-5.

The time point is: persistent/refractory GD, antithyroid drugs over 5 years with positive TRAb. PBMC RNA was the source of the TCR library. The rearrangement joins TRBV9 to TRBJ1-1; D is unresolved. This clonotype was obtained from a female donor with Graves disease. Here the sequenced sample was peripheral blood mononuclear cells (PBMCs), taken when the disease was refractory, from a patient treated with antithyroid drugs. In DNA form, the CDR3 reads TGTGCCAGCAGCGTTGCCCCCGACGCTGAAGCTTTCTTT. Protein sequence: CASSVAPDAEAFF.